This entry lists 21 T cell receptor beta chains sequenced from one sample in a study of blood T cell repertoires in COVID-19. TCRdb's table, derived via immunoSEQ multiplex PCR, lists solely in-frame clones and lacks some. Among 150,000 to 200,000 clones listed, about 83% were seen once. Source material: peripheral blood. Source of these receptors: a man aged 60 to 69 with acute or convalescent COVID-19.

V and J are TRBV5-5 and TRBJ1-2; no firm D call. The CDR3 spans 15 residues. The ends were cut back, 0 bases at V and 0 bases at J, with 9 bases in the middle. The germline CDR1 and CDR2 sequences are SGHKS and YYEKEE (reference sequence). In DNA form, the CDR3 reads TGTGCCAGCAGCTTGGTCCCCCGGGCTAACTATGGCTACACCTTC. Translation: CASSLVPRANYGYTF.

The CDR3 DNA reads TGTGCCAGCAGTTGGGACCAAGGGGGTGCCTACAATGAGCAGTTCTTC. It encodes CASSWDQGGAYNEQFF. The chain recombines TRBV6-5 with TRBJ2-1; a possible D gene is TRBD1 (6 bases). V was cut by 4 bases and J by 2 bases, with 15 bases left in between. This CDR3 has 16 residues. In germline, CDR1 is MNHEY, CDR2 SVGAGI.

This chain uses TRBV19 with TRBJ2-2; D may be TRBD1 (5 bases). V gave up 3 bases and J gave up 7 bases, with 12 bases separating them. The CDR3 contains 14 residues. The germline V gene encodes CDR1 LNHDA and CDR2 SQIVND (reference sequence). This CDR3 is CASSIYQGHGELFF. Here the CDR3 DNA reads TGTGCCAGTAGTATCTATCAGGGTCACGGGGAGCTGTTTTTT.

This clone was picked up one time. The gene calls are TRBV19 and TRBJ1-5; D is undetermined. In germline, CDR1 is LNHDA, CDR2 SQIVND (reference sequence). This CDR3 is 14 amino acids long. The V end was cut by 8 bases, the J end by 1 base, with 12 bases between. Here the CDR3 reads CASHPRFSNQPQHF. Here the CDR3 DNA reads TGTGCCAGTCATCCGAGGTTCAGCAATCAGCCCCAGCATTTT.

The sample holds one count of this clone. The chain is built from TRBV5-1 and TRBJ2-2, with 7 bases that match TRBD1. CDR3 size: 14 residues. Germline values: CDR1 SGHRS, CDR2 YFSETQ. Germline trimming cut 7 bases from V and 3 bases from J; bases unmatched to any gene: 6. The CDR3, as DNA: TGCGCCAGCTTCCCGGGACAGTACACCGGGGAGCTGTTTTTT. Encoded protein: CASFPGQYTGELFF.

The chain carries TRBV6-6 and TRBJ2-1; 9 bases line up with TRBD2. With 5 bases clipped from V and 2 bases from J, the junction kept 10 bases outside the gene matches. This CDR3 is 17 amino acids long. Germline lookup yields CDR1 MNHNY and CDR2 SVGAGI (reference sequence). The CDR3 spells CASSQQIAGATYNEQFF. The CDR3 DNA sequence: TGTGCCAGCAGTCAACAGATAGCGGGGGCCACCTACAATGAGCAGTTCTTC.

The gene calls are TRBV5-1 and TRBJ2-3, with TRBD1 as a possible D gene (5 bases). The CDR3 extends over 15 amino acids. V was trimmed by 2 bases and J by 0 bases, leaving 10 bases between them. Germline CDR1 SGHRS, CDR2 YFSETQ. The CDR3 spells CASSLQDSSTDTQYF. Written as DNA, the CDR3 is TGCGCCAGCAGCTTACAGGATTCTAGCACAGATACGCAGTATTTT.

This clone was observed a few times. V is TRBV30 and J is TRBJ1-5, with no clear D. This CDR3 contains 14 residues. Trimming removed 3 bases at V and 4 bases at J, with 13 bases between. The germline V gene has CDR1 GTSNPN and CDR2 SVGIG (reference sequence). The CDR3 is CAWSVAAMNQPQHF. CDR3 bases: TGTGCCTGGAGCGTAGCCGCGATGAATCAGCCCCAGCATTTT.

The gene calls are TRBV3-1 (or the pseudogene TRBV3-2) and TRBJ1-3; D is unclear. Trimming left V 0 bases short and J 1 base short, with 7 bases between. Per germline, CDR1 LGHDT and CDR2 YNNKEL (reference sequence). The CDR3 spans 15 residues. Here the CDR3 DNA reads TGTGCCAGCAGCCAAGACACAACGTCTGGAAACACCATATATTTT. It specifies CASSQDTTSGNTIYF.

The rearrangement links TRBV5-1 to TRBJ2-2; D may be TRBD2 (5 bases). V lost 4 bases and J 0 bases, leaving 13 bases between the germline ends. The CDR3 has 16 residues. Germline-derived CDR1 and CDR2 are SGHRS and YFSETQ. The chain's CDR3 is CASSTRSGSNTGELFF. The CDR3 DNA follows: TGCGCCAGCAGCACACGCTCGGGGTCGAACACCGGGGAGCTGTTTTTT.

The gene calls are TRBV4-2 and TRBJ1-1; 7 bases are a match to TRBD1. Germline V gives CDR1 LGHNA, CDR2 YNFKEQ. The length of the CDR3 is 15 residues. V lost 3 bases and J lost 7; bases outside the gene matches: 11. The CDR3 nucleotides read TGTGCCAGCAGCCAGGCCTGGGACAGCTTTTATGAAGCTTTCTTT. It specifies CASSQAWDSFYEAFF.

The chain links TRBV10-1 to TRBJ1-1; D remains ambiguous. The germline CDR1 and CDR2 sequences are WNHNN and SYGVQD (reference sequence). Trimming took off 5 bases at V and 0 bases at J, with 7 bases between the two ends. This CDR3 has 13 amino acids. The CDR3: CASSRELNTEAFF. The CDR3 nucleotides are TGCGCCAGCAGTAGGGAGCTGAACACTGAAGCTTTCTTT.

The rearrangement joins TRBV6-5 to TRBJ2-7; perhaps TRBD1 as D (5 bases). The CDR3 covers 14 residues. Trimming stripped 2 bases from V and 0 bases from J, with 8 bases between. Germline values: CDR1 MNHEY, CDR2 SVGAGI. The CDR3 loop reads CASSYEDSSYEQYF. The CDR3 nucleotides read TGTGCCAGCAGTTACGAAGACAGCTCCTACGAGCAGTACTTC.

In its sample, this clone was seen a few times. This chain connects TRBV5-8 to TRBJ1-3; D is perhaps TRBD1 (6 bases). Germline V gene lookup returns CDR1 SGHTS and CDR2 YDEGEE. V lost 4 bases and J lost 2, with 10 bases in between. The CDR3 runs 14 residues. CDR3 in amino acids: CASSTPGAGNTIYF. In DNA form, the CDR3 reads TGTGCCAGCAGCACACCAGGGGCTGGAAACACCATATATTTT.

V and J are TRBV4-1 and TRBJ1-5; D may be TRBD1 (5 bases). The germline V gene encodes CDR1 MGHRA and CDR2 YSYEKL. Between the trimmed V and J ends, which lost 4 bases and 1 base, there was a span of 11 bases. CDR3 length: 15 amino acids. The CDR3 nucleotides read TGCGCCAGCAGCCTCGCGGACACGAGCAATCAGCCCCAGCATTTT. It is translated as CASSLADTSNQPQHF.

This chain connects TRBV23-1 to TRBJ2-7, with 7 bases that match TRBD1. TRBV23-1 is marked as an open reading frame, function uncertain. CDR3 length: 16 residues. With 4 bases clipped from V and 3 bases from J, the junction kept 12 bases outside the gene matches. The CDR3 region has the DNA TGCGCCAGCAGTCTTTACGCCGGGACAGTAGACTACGAGCAGTACTTC. Residues: CASSLYAGTVDYEQYF.

The CDR3 DNA sequence: TGTGCCAGCAGCCAAGGTTTGTATTCCGACAGGGCCTATGGCTACACCTTC. Its translation is CASSQGLYSDRAYGYTF. The rearrangement uses TRBV3-1 (or the pseudogene TRBV3-2) and TRBJ1-2; TRBD1 matches at 7 bases. CDR3 length: 17 residues. Trimming removed 1 base from V and 4 bases from J; junction bases left unmatched: 12. Germline CDR1 is LGHDT and CDR2 is YNNKEL (reference sequence).

The chain uses TRBV3-1 (or the pseudogene TRBV3-2) and TRBJ1-6, with D perhaps TRBD1 (5 bases). The CDR3 totals 14 residues. Trimming stripped 6 bases from V and 4 bases from J, with 10 bases between. Germline-derived CDR1 and CDR2 are LGHDT and YNNKEL (reference sequence). CDR3 DNA: TGTGCCAGCAGACCCCCAGGGTATAATTCACCCCTCCACTTT. Its translation is CASRPPGYNSPLHF.

The rearrangement uses TRBV29-1 and TRBJ1-1; 7 positions agree with TRBD1. After removal of 0 bases from V and 7 bases from J, the junction contained 5 bases not matched to a gene. The V gene's germline CDR1 is SQVTM and CDR2 ANQGSEA. There are 13 residues in the CDR3. The CDR3 sequence is CSVEDGTAYEAFF. The CDR3 DNA sequence: TGCAGCGTTGAAGATGGGACAGCATATGAAGCTTTCTTT.

This clone was found once. The gene calls are TRBV18 and TRBJ2-7, with D hard to call. Per germline, CDR1 KGHSH and CDR2 LQKENI. V was clipped by 3 bases and J by 6 bases, with 15 bases between them. CDR3 length equals 14 residues. DNA for the CDR3: TGTGCCAGCTCACCTATCGCTTCGCACTCCGAGCAGTACTTC. Its translation: CASSPIASHSEQYF.

This clone was detected once. The chain carries TRBV5-6 and TRBJ2-1; possible D gene TRBD1, 5 bases. V lost 4 bases to trimming and J lost 4 bases, with 9 bases between them. The CDR3 runs to 13 residues. The germline CDR1 and CDR2 sequences are SGHDT and YYEEEE. In nucleotides, the CDR3 is TGTGCCAGCAGCCCGACAGAATACAATGAGCAGTTCTTC. Translated, it gives CASSPTEYNEQFF.